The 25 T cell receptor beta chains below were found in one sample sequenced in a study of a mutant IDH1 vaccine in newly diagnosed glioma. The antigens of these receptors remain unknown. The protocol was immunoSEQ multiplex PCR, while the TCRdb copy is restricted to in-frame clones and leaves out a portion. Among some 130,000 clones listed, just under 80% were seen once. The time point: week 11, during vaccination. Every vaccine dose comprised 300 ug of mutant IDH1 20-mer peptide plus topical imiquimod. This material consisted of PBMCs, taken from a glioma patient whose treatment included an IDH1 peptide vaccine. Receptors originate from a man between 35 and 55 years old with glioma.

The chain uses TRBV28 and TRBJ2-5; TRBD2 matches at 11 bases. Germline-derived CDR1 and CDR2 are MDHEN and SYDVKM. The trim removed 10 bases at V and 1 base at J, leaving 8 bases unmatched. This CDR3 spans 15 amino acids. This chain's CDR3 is CATGSSGRVQETQYF. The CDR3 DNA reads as TGTGCCACCGGGAGTAGCGGGAGGGTCCAAGAGACCCAGTACTTC.

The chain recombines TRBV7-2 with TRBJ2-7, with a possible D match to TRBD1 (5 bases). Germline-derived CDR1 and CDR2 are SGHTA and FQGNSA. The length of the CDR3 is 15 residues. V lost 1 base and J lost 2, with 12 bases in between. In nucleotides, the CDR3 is TGTGCCAGCAGCTTAGGGGTTTCAGGGACCTACGAGCAGTACTTC. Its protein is CASSLGVSGTYEQYF.

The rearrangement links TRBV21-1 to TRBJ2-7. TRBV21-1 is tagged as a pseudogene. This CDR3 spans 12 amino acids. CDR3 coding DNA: TGTGCCAGCACTCAAGGTGTAGACGAGCAGTACTTC. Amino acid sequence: CASTQGVDEQYF.

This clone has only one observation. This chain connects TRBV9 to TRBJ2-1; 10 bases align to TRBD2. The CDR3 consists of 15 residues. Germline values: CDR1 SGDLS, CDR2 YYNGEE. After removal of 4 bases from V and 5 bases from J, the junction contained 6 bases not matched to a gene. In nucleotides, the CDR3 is TGTGCCAGCAGCCCAGGACTAGCGGAGAACAATGAGCAGTTCTTC. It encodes CASSPGLAENNEQFF.

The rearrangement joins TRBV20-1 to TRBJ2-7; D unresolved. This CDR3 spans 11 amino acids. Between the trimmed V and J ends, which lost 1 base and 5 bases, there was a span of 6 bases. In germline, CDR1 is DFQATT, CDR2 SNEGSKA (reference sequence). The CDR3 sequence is CSARVVDEQYF. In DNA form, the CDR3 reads TGCAGTGCTAGAGTTGTGGACGAGCAGTACTTC.

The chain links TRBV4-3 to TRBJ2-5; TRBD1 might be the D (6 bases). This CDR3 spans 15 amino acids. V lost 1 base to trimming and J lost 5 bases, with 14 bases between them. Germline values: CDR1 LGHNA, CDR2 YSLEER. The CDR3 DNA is TGCGCCAGCAGCCAAGCGCTGCAGGGGCCGGAGACCCAGTACTTC. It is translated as CASSQALQGPETQYF.

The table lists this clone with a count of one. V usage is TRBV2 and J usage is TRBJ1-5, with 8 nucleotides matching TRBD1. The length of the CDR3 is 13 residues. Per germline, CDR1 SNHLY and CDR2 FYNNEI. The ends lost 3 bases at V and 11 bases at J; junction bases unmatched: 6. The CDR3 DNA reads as TGTGCCAGCAGTGACTCAGGGGGCCTGGCCCAGCATTTT. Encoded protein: CASSDSGGLAQHF.

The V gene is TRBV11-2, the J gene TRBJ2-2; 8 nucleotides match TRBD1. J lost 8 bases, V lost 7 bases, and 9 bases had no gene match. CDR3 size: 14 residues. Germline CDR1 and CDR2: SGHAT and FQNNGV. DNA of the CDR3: TGTGCCAGCACCCTTGACAGGGGATCAGGGGAGCTGTTTTTT. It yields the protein CASTLDRGSGELFF.

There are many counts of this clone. The CDR3 nucleotides are TGTGCCAGCAGCCCCGGGCCCAAAGCGGGAGGGTTCTCCTACGAGCAGTACTTC. Its translation: CASSPGPKAGGFSYEQYF. The chain joins TRBV5-4 to TRBJ2-7; 10 nucleotides agree with TRBD2. Germline V gives CDR1 SGHNT, CDR2 YYREEE (reference sequence). The CDR3 is 18 amino acids. V shed 4 bases and J 0 bases; nucleotides not matched to a gene: 13.

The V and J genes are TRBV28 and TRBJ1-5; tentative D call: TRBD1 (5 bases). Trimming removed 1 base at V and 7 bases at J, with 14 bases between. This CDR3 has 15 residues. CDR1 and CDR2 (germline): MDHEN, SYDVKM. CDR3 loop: CASSLLGQGEQPQHF. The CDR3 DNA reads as TGTGCCAGCAGTTTATTGGGCCAGGGTGAACAGCCCCAGCATTTT.

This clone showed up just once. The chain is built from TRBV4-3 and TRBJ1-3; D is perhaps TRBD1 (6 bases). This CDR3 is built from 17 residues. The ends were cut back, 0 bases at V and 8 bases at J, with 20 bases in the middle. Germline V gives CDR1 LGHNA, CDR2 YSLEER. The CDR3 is CASSQDLPGQSGDTIYF. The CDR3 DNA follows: TGCGCCAGCAGCCAAGATCTACCCGGACAGTCCGGGGACACCATATATTTT.

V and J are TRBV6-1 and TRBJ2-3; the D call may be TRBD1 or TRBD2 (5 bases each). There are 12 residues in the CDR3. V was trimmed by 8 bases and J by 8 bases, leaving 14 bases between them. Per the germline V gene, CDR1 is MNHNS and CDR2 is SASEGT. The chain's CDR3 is CASGGWIGTQYF. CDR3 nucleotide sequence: TGTGCCAGCGGGGGTTGGATTGGTACGCAGTATTTT.

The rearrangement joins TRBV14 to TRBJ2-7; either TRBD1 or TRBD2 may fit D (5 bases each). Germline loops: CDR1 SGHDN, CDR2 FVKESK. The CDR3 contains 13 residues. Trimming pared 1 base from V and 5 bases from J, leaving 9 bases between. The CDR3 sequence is CASSQVRGDEQYF. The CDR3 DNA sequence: TGTGCCAGCAGCCAAGTTCGAGGGGACGAGCAGTACTTC. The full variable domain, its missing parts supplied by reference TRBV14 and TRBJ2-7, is EAGVTQFPSHSVIEKGQTVTLRCDPISGHDNLYWYRRVMGKEIKFLLHFVKESKQDESGMPNNRFLAERTGGTYSTLKVQPAELEDSGVYFCASSQVRGDEQYFGPGTRLTVT.

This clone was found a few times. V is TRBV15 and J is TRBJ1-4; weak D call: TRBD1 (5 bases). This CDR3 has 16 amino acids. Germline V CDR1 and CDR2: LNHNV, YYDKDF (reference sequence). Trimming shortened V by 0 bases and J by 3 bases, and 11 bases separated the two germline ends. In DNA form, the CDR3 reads TGTGCCACCAGCAGAGATCCCAGGGTGGCTAATGAAAAACTGTTTTTT. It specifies CATSRDPRVANEKLFF.

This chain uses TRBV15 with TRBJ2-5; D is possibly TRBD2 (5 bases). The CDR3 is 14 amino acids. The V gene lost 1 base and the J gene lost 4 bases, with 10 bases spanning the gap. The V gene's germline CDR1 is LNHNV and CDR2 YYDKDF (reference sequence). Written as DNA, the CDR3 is TGTGCCACCAGCAGAGCTGAGGGAGTAGAGACCCAGTACTTC. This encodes CATSRAEGVETQYF.

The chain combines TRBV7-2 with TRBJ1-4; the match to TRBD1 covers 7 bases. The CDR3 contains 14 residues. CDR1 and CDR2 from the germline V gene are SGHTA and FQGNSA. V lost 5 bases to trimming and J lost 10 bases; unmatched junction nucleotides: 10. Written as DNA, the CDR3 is TGTGCCAGCAGCGTGACAGGGATAACCGGAAAACTGTTTTTT. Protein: CASSVTGITGKLFF.

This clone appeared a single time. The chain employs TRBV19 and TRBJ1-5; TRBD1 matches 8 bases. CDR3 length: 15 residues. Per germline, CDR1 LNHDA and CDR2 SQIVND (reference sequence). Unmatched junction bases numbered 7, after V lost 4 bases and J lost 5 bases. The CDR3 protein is CASSTDTGGHQPQHF. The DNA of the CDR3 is TGTGCCAGTAGTACCGACACAGGGGGGCATCAGCCCCAGCATTTT.

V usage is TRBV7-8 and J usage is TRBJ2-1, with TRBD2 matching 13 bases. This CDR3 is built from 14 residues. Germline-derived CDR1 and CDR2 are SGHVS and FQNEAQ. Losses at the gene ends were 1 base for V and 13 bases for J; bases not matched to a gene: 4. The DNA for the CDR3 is TGTGCCAGCAGCTTAGAAGGGACTAGCGGGAATCAGTTCTTC. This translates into CASSLEGTSGNQFF.

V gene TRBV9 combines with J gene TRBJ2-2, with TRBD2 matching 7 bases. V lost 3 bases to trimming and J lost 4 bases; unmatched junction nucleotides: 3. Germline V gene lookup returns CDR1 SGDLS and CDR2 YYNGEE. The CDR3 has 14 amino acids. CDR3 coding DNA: TGTGCCAGCAGCGGGGACTACCGCACCGGGGAGCTGTTTTTT. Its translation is CASSGDYRTGELFF. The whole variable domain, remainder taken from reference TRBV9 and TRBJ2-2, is DSGVTQTPKHLITATGQRVTLRCSPRSGDLSVYWYQQSLDQGLQFLIQYYNGEERAKGNILERFSAQQFPDLHSELNLSSLELGDSALYFCASSGDYRTGELFFGEGSRLTVL.

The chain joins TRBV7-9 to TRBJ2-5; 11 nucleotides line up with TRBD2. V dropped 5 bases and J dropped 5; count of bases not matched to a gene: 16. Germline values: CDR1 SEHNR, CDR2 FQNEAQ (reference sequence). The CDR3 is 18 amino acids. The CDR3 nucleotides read TGTGCCAGCAGCCAAACGACTAGCGGGGATCCTTTCGGGGAGACCCAGTACTTC. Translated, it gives CASSQTTSGDPFGETQYF.

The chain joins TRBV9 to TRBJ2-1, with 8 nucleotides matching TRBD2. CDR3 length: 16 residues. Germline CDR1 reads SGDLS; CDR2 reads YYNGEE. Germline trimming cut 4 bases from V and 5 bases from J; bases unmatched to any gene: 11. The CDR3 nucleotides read TGTGCCAGCAGCTTCAGGCACTTGCGGGAGGACAATGAGCAGTTCTTC. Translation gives CASSFRHLREDNEQFF.

CDR3 sequence: CASSEGELNSPLHF. The CDR3 coding sequence is TGTGCCAGCAGTGAAGGAGAATTGAATTCACCCCTCCACTTT. This chain joins TRBV6-1 and TRBJ1-6, with D unclear. Germline V gives CDR1 MNHNS, CDR2 SASEGT. The CDR3 extends over 14 amino acids. V dropped 1 base and J dropped 7 bases, with 8 bases sitting between them.

CDR3 residues: CASSLGVLAVNEQFF. DNA for the CDR3: TGTGCCAGCAGCTTGGGGGTACTAGCCGTGAATGAGCAGTTCTTC. This rearrangement joins TRBV5-8 to TRBJ2-1; a possible D gene is TRBD2 (6 bases). This CDR3 is built from 15 residues. V gave up 0 bases and J gave up 7 bases, with 14 bases separating them. Germline V lookup: CDR1 SGHTS, CDR2 YDEGEE.

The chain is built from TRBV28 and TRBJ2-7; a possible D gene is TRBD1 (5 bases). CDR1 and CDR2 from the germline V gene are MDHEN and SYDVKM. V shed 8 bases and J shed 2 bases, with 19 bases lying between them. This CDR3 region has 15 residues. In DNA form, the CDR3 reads TGTGCCAGCCTAGGGGTCAGTAGGGCCCCCTACGAGCAGTACTTC. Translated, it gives CASLGVSRAPYEQYF.

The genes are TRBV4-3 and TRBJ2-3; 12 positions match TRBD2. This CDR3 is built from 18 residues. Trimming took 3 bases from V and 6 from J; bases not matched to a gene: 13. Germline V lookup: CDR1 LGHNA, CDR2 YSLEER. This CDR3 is CASSHPAGTSGPVDTQYF. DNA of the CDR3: TGCGCCAGCAGCCACCCCGCCGGGACTAGCGGGCCCGTGGATACGCAGTATTTT.